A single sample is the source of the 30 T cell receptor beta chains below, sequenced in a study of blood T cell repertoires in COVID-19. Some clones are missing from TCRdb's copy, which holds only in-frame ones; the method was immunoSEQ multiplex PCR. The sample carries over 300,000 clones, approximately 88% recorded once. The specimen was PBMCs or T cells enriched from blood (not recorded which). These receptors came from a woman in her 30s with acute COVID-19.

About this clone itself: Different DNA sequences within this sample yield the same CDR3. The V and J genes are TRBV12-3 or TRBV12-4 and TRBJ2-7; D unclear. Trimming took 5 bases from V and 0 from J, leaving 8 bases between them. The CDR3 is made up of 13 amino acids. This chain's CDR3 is CASSRGPSYEQYF. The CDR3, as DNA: TGTGCCAGCAGTCGCGGCCCCTCCTACGAGCAGTACTTC.

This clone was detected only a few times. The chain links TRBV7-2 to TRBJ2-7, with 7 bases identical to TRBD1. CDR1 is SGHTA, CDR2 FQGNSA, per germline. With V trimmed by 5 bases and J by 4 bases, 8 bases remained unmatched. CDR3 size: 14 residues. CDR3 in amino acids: CASSLQGTDYEQYF. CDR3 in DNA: TGTGCCAGCAGCCTCCAGGGGACAGATTACGAGCAGTACTTC.

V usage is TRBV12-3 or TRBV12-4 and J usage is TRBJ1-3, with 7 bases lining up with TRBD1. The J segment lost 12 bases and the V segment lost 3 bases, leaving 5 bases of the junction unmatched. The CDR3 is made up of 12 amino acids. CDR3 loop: CASSFGAGGIYF. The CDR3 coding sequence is TGTGCCAGCAGTTTTGGGGCAGGGGGCATATATTTT.

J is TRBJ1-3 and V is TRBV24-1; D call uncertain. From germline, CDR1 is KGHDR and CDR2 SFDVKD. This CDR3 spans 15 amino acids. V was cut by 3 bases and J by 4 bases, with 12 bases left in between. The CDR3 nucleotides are TGTGCCACCAGTGATGGGTCCCGGGAGGGAAACACCATATATTTT. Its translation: CATSDGSREGNTIYF.

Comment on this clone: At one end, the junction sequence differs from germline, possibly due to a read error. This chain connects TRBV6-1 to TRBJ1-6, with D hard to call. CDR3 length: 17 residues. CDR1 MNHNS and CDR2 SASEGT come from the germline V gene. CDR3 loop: CASSEAVGGSGNSPLHF. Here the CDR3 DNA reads TGTGCCAGCAGTGAAGCAGTCGGTGGCTCGGGTAATTCGCCCCTCCACTTT.

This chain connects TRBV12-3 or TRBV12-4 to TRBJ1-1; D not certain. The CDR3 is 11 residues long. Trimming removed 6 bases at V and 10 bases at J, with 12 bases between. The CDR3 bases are TGTGCCAGCAGACTTGTGCGCTCAGCTTTCTTT. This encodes CASRLVRSAFF.

This CDR3 is CASQWGGVDTEAFF. DNA of the CDR3: TGTGCCAGTCAATGGGGAGGGGTAGACACTGAAGCTTTCTTT. The chain has TRBV19 and TRBJ1-1; tentative D call: TRBD1 (5 bases). The CDR3 covers 14 residues. V was pared by 8 bases and J by 3 bases, with 16 bases between. CDR1 and CDR2 (germline): LNHDA, SQIVND (reference sequence). The full variable domain, completed using reference TRBV19 and TRBJ1-1, is DGGITQSPKYLFRKEGQNVTLSCEQNLNHDAMYWYRQDPGQGLRLIYYSQIVNDFQKGDIAEGYSVSREKKESFPLTVTSAQKNPTAFYLCASQWGGVDTEAFFGQGTRLTVV.

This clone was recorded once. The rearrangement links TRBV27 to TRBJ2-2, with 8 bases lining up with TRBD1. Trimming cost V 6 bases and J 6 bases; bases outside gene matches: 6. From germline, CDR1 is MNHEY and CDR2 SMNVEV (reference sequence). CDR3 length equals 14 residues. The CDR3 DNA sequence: TGTGCCAGCAGGCAGGGGGCGCATTCCGGGGAGCTGTTTTTT. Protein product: CASRQGAHSGELFF.

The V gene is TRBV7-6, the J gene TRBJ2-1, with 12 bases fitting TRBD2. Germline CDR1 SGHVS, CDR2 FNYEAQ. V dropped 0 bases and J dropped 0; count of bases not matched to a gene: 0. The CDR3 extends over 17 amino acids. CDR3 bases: TGTGCCAGCAGCTTAGCGACTAGCGGGGGCTCCTACAATGAGCAGTTCTTC. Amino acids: CASSLATSGGSYNEQFF.

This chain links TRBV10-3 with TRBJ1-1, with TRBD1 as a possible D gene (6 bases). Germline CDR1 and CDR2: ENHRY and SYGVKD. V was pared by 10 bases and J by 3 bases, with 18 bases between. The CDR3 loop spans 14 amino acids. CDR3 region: CATAKQGGDTEAFF. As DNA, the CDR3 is TGTGCCACGGCGAAACAGGGTGGAGACACTGAAGCTTTCTTT.

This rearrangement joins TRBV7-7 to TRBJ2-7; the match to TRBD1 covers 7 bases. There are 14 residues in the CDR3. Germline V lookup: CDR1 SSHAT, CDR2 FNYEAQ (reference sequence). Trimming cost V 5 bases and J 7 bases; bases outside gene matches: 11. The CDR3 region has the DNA TGTGCCAGCAGCCAGGGGGTGGGGGTCGAAGAGCAGTACTTC. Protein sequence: CASSQGVGVEEQYF.

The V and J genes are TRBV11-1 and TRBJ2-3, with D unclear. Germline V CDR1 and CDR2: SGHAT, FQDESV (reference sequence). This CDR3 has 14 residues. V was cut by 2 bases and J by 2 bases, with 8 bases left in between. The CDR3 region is CASSLIQATDTQYF. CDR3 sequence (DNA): TGTGCCAGCAGCTTAATTCAAGCCACAGATACGCAGTATTTT.

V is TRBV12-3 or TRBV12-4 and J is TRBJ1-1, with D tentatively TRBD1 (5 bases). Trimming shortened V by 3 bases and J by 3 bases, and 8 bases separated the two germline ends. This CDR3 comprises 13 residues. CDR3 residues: CASSFGGYTEAFF. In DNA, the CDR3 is TGTGCCAGCAGTTTCGGGGGGTACACTGAAGCTTTCTTT.

Written as DNA, the CDR3 is TGTGCCATCAGTGAGGGGAGGGAGGGAGGCTATGGCTACACCTTC. Protein: CAISEGREGGYGYTF. The V gene is TRBV10-3, the J gene TRBJ1-2; D call uncertain. The CDR3 totals 15 residues. Trimming took 2 bases from V and 4 from J, leaving 14 bases between them. CDR1 is ENHRY and CDR2 is SYGVKD in the germline V gene.

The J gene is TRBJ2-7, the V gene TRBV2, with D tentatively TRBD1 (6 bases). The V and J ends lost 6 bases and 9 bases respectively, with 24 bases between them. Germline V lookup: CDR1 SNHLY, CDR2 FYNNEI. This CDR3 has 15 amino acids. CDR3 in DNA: TGTGCCAGCAGCCCATGGGACACGCCCGATTTCAGGCAGTACTTC. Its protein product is CASSPWDTPDFRQYF.

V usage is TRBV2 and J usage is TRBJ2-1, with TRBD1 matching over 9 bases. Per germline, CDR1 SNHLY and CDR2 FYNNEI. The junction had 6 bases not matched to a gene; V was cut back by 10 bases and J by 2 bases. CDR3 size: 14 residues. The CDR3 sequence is CATSGTGTYNEQFF. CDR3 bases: TGTGCCACCTCGGGGACAGGGACCTACAATGAGCAGTTCTTC.

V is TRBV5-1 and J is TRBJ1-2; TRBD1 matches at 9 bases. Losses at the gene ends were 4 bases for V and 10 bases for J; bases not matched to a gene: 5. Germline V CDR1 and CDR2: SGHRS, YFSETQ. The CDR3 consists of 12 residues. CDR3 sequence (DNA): TGCGCCAGCAGCCCGGGACAGGGCGTCTACACCTTC. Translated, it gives CASSPGQGVYTF.

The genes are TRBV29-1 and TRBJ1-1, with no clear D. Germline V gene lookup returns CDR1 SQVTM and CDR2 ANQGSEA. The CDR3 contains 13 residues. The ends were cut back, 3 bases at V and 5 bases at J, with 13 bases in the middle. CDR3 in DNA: TGCAGCGTTGAGGTGGGGTCGGGGACTGAAGCTTTCTTT. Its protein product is CSVEVGSGTEAFF.

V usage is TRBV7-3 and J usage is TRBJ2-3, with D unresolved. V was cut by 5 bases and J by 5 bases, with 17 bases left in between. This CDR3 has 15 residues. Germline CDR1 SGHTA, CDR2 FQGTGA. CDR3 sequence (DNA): TGTGCCAGCAGCCCCTCGGTCCACCCTGGAGATACGCAGTATTTT. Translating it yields CASSPSVHPGDTQYF. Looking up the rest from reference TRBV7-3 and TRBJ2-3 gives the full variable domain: GAGVSQTPSNKVTEKGKYVELRCDPISGHTALYWYRQSLGQGPEFLIYFQGTGAADDSGLPNDRFFAVRPEGSVSTLKIQRTERGDSAVYLCASSPSVHPGDTQYFGPGTRLTVL.

CDR3 DNA sequence: TGTGCCAGCAGCTTAGATCTCGTTTATGGCTACACCTTC. Translated, it gives CASSLDLVYGYTF. The rearrangement links TRBV11-2 to TRBJ1-2; D gene ambiguous. This CDR3 is built from 13 residues. In germline, CDR1 is SGHAT, CDR2 FQNNGV. Trimming pared 0 bases from V and 5 bases from J, leaving 7 bases between.

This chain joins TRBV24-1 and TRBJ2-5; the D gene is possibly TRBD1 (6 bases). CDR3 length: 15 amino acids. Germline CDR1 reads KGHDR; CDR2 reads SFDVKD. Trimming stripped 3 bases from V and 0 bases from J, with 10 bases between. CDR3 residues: CATSDLRDNQETQYF. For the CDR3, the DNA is TGTGCCACCAGTGATCTCCGGGACAACCAAGAGACCCAGTACTTC.

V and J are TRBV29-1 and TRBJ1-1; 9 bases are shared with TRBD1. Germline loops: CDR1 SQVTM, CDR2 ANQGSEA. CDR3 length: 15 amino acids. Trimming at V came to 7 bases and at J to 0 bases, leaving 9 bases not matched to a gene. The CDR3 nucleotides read TGCAGCGGAGGGGGTGGACAGGGGATGAACACTGAAGCTTTCTTT. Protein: CSGGGGQGMNTEAFF.

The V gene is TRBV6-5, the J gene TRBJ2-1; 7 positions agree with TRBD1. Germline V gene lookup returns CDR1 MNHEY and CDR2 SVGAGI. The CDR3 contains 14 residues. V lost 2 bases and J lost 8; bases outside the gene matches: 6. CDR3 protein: CASSYPGTDHEQFF. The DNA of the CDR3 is TGTGCCAGCAGTTACCCCGGGACAGACCATGAGCAGTTCTTC.

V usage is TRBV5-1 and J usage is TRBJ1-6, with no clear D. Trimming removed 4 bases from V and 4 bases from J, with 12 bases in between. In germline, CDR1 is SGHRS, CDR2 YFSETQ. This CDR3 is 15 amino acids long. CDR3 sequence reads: CASSTNRDYNSPLHF. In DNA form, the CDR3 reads TGCGCCAGCAGCACCAACCGGGATTATAATTCACCCCTCCACTTT.

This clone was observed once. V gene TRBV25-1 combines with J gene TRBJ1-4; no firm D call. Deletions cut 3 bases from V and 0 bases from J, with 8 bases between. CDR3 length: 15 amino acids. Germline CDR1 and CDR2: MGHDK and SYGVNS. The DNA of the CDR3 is TGTGCCAGCAGTGACCGACTAGCAACTAATGAAAAACTGTTTTTT. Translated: CASSDRLATNEKLFF.

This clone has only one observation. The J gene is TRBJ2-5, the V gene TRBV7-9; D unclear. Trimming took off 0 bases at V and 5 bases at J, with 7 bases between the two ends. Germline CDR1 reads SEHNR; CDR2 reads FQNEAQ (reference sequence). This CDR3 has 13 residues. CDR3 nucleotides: TGTGCCAGCAGCTTAGCCGAGTGGGAGACCCAGTACTTC. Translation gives CASSLAEWETQYF. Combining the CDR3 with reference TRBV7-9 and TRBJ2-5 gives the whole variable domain DTGVSQNPRHKITKRGQNVTFRCDPISEHNRLYWYRQTLGQGPEFLTYFQNEAQLEKSRLLSDRFSAERPKGSFSTLEIQRTEQGDSAMYLCASSLAEWETQYFGPGTRLLVL.

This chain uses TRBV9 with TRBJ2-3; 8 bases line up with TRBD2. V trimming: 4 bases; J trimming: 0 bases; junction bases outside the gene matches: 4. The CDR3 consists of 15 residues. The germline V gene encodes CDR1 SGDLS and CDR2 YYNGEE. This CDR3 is CASSRTSGSTDTQYF. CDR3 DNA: TGTGCCAGCAGCCGTACTAGCGGAAGCACAGATACGCAGTATTTT.

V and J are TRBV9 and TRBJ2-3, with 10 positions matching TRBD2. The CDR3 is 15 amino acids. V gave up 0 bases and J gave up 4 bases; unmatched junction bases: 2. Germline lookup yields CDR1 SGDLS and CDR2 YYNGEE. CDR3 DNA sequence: TGTGCCAGCAGCGTAGGAGGGACTAGCGCAGATACGCAGTATTTT. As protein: CASSVGGTSADTQYF.

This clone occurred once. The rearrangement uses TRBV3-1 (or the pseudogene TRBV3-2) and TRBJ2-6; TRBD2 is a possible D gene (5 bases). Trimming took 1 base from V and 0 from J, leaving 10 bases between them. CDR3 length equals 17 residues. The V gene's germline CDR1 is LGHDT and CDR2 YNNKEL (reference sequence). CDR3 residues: CASSQAGRNSGANVLTF. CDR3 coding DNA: TGTGCCAGCAGCCAAGCGGGAAGGAACTCTGGGGCCAACGTCCTGACTTTC.

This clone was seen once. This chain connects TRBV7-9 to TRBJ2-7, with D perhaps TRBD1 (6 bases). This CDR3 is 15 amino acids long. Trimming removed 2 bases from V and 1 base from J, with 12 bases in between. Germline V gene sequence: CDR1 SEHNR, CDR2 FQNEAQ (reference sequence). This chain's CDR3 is CASSLIRGHSYEQYF. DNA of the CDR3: TGTGCCAGCAGCTTAATTAGGGGACATTCCTACGAGCAGTACTTC.